These 15 T cell receptor beta chains were all obtained from the same sample, sequenced in a study of OX40 agonist ivuxolimab in advanced cancers. Only in-frame clones appear in the TCRdb table, and some are missing; sequencing was by immunoSEQ multiplex PCR. The data contain around 53,000 clones, about nine tenths of them singletons. Sequenced material: CD4+ or CD8+ T cells sorted from blood, taken in a trial of the OX40 agonist ivuxolimab. Receptor source: an adult with an advanced solid tumor such as melanoma, head and neck, liver or kidney cancer.

V gene TRBV28 combines with J gene TRBJ1-4, with TRBD1 identical over 7 bases. This CDR3 contains 14 residues. Trimming took 5 bases from V and 5 from J; bases not matched to a gene: 5. The germline CDR1 and CDR2 sequences are MDHEN and SYDVKM. The CDR3 sequence: CASSPGTENEKLFF. CDR3 in DNA: TGTGCCAGCAGTCCCGGGACAGAGAATGAAAAACTGTTTTTT. Full variable domain (rest looked up from reference TRBV28 and TRBJ1-4): DVKVTQSSRYLVKRTGEKVFLECVQDMDHENMFWYRQDPGLGLRLIYFSYDVKMKEKGDIPEGYSVSREKKERFSLILESASTNQTSMYLCASSPGTENEKLFFGSGTQLSVL.

The chain has TRBV11-2 and TRBJ1-2; D possibly corresponds to TRBD1 (5 bases). The germline gives CDR1 SGHAT, CDR2 FQNNGV. V was clipped by 5 bases and J by 7 bases, with 23 bases between them. This CDR3 has 16 amino acids. The CDR3 DNA sequence: TGTGCCAGCAGCCGATCCTCGGCAGGGAAGTTTGGTGGCTACACCTTC. This codes for CASSRSSAGKFGGYTF.

CDR3 amino acids: CASKGRREAGAREQYF. CDR3 nucleotide sequence: TGTGCCAGCAAGGGGAGAAGGGAAGCGGGAGCGCGCGAGCAGTACTTC. The chain carries TRBV27 and TRBJ2-7; 8 bases match TRBD2. The CDR3 is made up of 16 amino acids. V shed 7 bases and J 6 bases; nucleotides not matched to a gene: 17. Germline V gene data show CDR1 as MNHEY and CDR2 as SMNVEV (reference sequence).

This chain uses TRBV6-6 with TRBJ2-7, with 8 bases aligning to TRBD2. Germline CDR1 MNHNY, CDR2 SVGAGI (reference sequence). The CDR3 has 15 residues. With 3 bases clipped from V and 5 bases from J, the junction kept 9 bases outside the gene matches. Here the CDR3 DNA reads TGTGCCAGCAGTTATATTACGGGAGGGCCCCACGAGCAGTACTTC. Protein sequence: CASSYITGGPHEQYF.

The chain employs TRBV28 and TRBJ2-2, with D unclear. V shed 3 bases and J shed 4 bases, with 9 bases lying between them. The germline V gene has CDR1 MDHEN and CDR2 SYDVKM. The CDR3 has 14 residues. CDR3 nucleotide sequence: TGTGCCAGCAGTTTTGGGCAGGTCACCGGGGAGCTGTTTTTT. It yields the protein CASSFGQVTGELFF. Complete variable domain (other parts from reference TRBV28 and TRBJ2-2): DVKVTQSSRYLVKRTGEKVFLECVQDMDHENMFWYRQDPGLGLRLIYFSYDVKMKEKGDIPEGYSVSREKKERFSLILESASTNQTSMYLCASSFGQVTGELFFGEGSRLTVL.

This sequence joins TRBV7-2 and TRBJ2-5, with D maybe TRBD2 (6 bases). The V end was cut by 1 base, the J end by 0 bases, with 12 bases between. This CDR3 is built from 16 residues. The germline V gene has CDR1 SGHTA and CDR2 FQGNSA. The CDR3 DNA is TGTGCCAGCAGCTTAGATAGCAGCGGGTACCAAGAGACCCAGTACTTC. Amino acid sequence: CASSLDSSGYQETQYF.

This clone has a single count. The gene calls are TRBV18 and TRBJ2-5; 10 bases agree with TRBD2. J gave up 5 bases and V 3 bases, and 6 bases lay outside the gene matches. Germline V lookup: CDR1 KGHSH, CDR2 LQKENI. The CDR3 runs to 15 residues. CDR3 DNA: TGTGCCAGCTCACCCGCTAGCGGGAGTAGGGAGACCCAGTACTTC. Protein product: CASSPASGSRETQYF.

This clone was picked up a small number of times. This rearrangement joins TRBV29-1 to TRBJ2-1; 7 bases are shared with TRBD1. Per germline, CDR1 SQVTM and CDR2 ANQGSEA. Trimming removed 8 bases from V and 0 bases from J; junction bases left unmatched: 10. The CDR3 covers 15 residues. In DNA, the CDR3 is TGCAGCATACGACGACAGGGCGACTCCTACAATGAGCAGTTCTTC. Its protein is CSIRRQGDSYNEQFF.

The V gene is TRBV6-5, the J gene TRBJ2-7; D assignment may be TRBD1 or TRBD2 (5 bases each). The germline V and J ends were trimmed by 2 bases and 2 bases, with 7 bases remaining between them. Germline values: CDR1 MNHEY, CDR2 SVGAGI. The CDR3 has 13 residues. CDR3 loop: CASSYEGTYEQYF. CDR3 coding DNA: TGTGCCAGCAGTTACGAGGGGACCTACGAGCAGTACTTC.

This clone was seen more than once but under ten times. The chain employs TRBV30 and TRBJ1-1; D is perhaps TRBD1 (6 bases). The CDR3 loop spans 14 amino acids. Germline lookup yields CDR1 GTSNPN and CDR2 SVGIG (reference sequence). The ends were cut back, 0 bases at V and 7 bases at J, with 15 bases in the middle. CDR3 sequence (DNA): TGTGCCTGGAGTGTTGACGGGGGCTGGAGTGAAGCTTTCTTT. It encodes CAWSVDGGWSEAFF.

The CDR3 loop reads CASSLGVNTDTQYF. The CDR3 bases are TGCGCCAGCAGCTTGGGGGTCAACACAGATACGCAGTATTTT. V gene TRBV5-1 combines with J gene TRBJ2-3; D is uncertain. Trimming left V 0 bases short and J 2 bases short, with 7 bases between. Germline CDR1 reads SGHRS; CDR2 reads YFSETQ. The length of the CDR3 is 14 residues.

The J gene is TRBJ2-5, the V gene TRBV14; unclear D gene. CDR1 and CDR2 (germline): SGHDN, FVKESK. CDR3 length equals 13 residues. Between the trimmed V and J ends, which lost 0 bases and 4 bases, there was a span of 6 bases. Written as DNA, the CDR3 is TGTGCCAGCAGCCAAGAAATCCGAGAGACCCAGTACTTC. This codes for CASSQEIRETQYF.

The chain links TRBV10-3 to TRBJ2-6; no reliable D call. Trimming removed 2 bases at V and 0 bases at J, with 11 bases between. The CDR3 runs to 17 residues. The V gene's germline CDR1 is ENHRY and CDR2 SYGVKD. CDR3 loop: CAISEGRSGSGANVLTF. As DNA, the CDR3 is TGTGCCATCAGTGAGGGACGCTCGGGCTCTGGGGCCAACGTCCTGACTTTC.

This chain joins TRBV6-1 and TRBJ2-5, with D unclear. There are 14 residues in the CDR3. The V and J ends lost 2 bases and 7 bases respectively, with 14 bases between them. CDR1 and CDR2 (germline): MNHNS, SASEGT. CDR3 in DNA: TGTGCCAGCAGTGAAAGGCCGCCTCTATGGACCCAGTACTTC. Amino acids: CASSERPPLWTQYF.

The rearrangement links TRBV30 to TRBJ1-5; 8 nucleotides line up with TRBD1. CDR3 length equals 20 residues. J gave up 0 bases and V 1 base, and 17 bases lay outside the gene matches. Germline V gene sequence: CDR1 GTSNPN, CDR2 SVGIG (reference sequence). CDR3 loop: CAWSGGRSTGAKNSNQPQHF. In nucleotides, the CDR3 is TGTGCCTGGAGTGGAGGGAGATCGACAGGGGCAAAGAATAGCAATCAGCCCCAGCATTTT.